Sequencing of this T cell receptor beta chain was carried out in a study of OX40 agonist ivuxolimab in advanced cancers. Study context: Dose-escalation patients' cancers were hepatocellular carcinoma, melanoma, renal cell or head and neck cancer.

Assay: immunoSEQ multiplex PCR; the TCRdb copy retains only in-frame clones and omits some. In the table there are tens of thousands of clones, 80% to 90% of which are singletons. This clone occurred once. The antigen is undetermined. Whole-study findings and limits: Mean expanded clone counts were higher in CD8+ than CD4+ T cells. Both blood CD4+ and CD8+ T cells showed clonal growth by week 6 at 0.1 to 3.0 mg/kg. In a subset of nonresponders, normalized T-cell clonal expansion was also low.

Germline assignment: CDR1 MNHEY and CDR2 SVGAGI. The CDR3 totals 14 residues. Trimming shortened V by 6 bases and J by 1 base, and 12 bases separated the two germline ends. This clonotype originated in an adult with an advanced solid tumor such as melanoma, head and neck, liver or kidney cancer. The chain is built from TRBV6-5 and TRBJ1-2; perhaps TRBD1 as D (6 bases). The sequencing here drew on CD4+ or CD8+ T cells sorted from blood, taken in a trial of the OX40 agonist ivuxolimab. This CDR3 is CASRKLDSNYGYTF. The CDR3, as DNA: TGTGCCAGCAGAAAATTGGACAGTAACTATGGCTACACCTTC.